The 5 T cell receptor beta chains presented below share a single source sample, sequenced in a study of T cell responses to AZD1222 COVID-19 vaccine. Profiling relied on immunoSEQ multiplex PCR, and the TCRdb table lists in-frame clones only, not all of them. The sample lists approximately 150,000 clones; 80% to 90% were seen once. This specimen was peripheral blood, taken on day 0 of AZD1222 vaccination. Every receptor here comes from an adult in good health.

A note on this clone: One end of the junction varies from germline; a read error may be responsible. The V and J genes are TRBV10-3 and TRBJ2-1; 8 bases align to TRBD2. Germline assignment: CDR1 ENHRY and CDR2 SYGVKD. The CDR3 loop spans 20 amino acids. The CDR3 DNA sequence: TGTGCCATCAGTGAGACCCTTATGACGCAAGCGGGGGCCTTATACAATAAGCAGTTCTTC. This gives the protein CAISETLMTQAGALYNKQFF.

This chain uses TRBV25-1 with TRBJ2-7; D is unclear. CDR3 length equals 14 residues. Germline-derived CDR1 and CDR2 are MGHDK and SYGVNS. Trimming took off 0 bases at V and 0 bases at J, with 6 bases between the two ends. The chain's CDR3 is CASSEYPNSYEQYF. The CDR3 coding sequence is TGTGCCAGCAGTGAATACCCTAACTCCTACGAGCAGTACTTC.

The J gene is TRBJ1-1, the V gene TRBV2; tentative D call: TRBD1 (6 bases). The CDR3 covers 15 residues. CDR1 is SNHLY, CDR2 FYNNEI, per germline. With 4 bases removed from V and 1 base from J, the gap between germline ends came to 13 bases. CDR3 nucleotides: TGTGCCAGCAGTGTCCCAATAGGGGGGAACACTGAAGCTTTCTTT. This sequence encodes CASSVPIGGNTEAFF.

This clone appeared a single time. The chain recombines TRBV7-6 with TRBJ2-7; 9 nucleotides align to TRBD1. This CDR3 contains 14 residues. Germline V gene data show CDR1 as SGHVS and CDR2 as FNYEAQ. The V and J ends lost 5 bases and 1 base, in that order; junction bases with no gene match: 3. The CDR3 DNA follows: TGTGCCAGCAGCCCCGGGACAGGGTCCTACGAGCAGTACTTC. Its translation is CASSPGTGSYEQYF.

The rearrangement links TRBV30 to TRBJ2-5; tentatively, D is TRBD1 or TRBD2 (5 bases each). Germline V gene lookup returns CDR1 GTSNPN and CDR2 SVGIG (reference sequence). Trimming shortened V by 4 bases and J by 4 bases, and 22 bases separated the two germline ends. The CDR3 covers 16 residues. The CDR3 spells CAWTWGKFSGRETQYF. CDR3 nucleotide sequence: TGTGCCTGGACCTGGGGGAAATTTTCTGGACGAGAGACCCAGTACTTC.